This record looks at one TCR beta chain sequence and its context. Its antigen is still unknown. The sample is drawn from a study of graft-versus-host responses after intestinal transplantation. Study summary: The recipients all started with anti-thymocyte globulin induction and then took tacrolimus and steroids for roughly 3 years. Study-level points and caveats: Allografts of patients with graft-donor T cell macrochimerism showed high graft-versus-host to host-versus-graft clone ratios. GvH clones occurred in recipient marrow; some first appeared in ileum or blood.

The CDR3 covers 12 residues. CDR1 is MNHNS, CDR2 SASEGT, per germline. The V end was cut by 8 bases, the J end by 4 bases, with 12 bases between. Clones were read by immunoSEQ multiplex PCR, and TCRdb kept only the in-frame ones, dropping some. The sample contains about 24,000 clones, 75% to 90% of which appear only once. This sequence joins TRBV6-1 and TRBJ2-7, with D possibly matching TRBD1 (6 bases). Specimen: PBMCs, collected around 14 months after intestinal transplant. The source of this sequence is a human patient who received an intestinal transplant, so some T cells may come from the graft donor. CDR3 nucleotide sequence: TGTGCCAGCCGGGACAACCTTTACGAGCAGTACTTC. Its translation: CASRDNLYEQYF.